Listed below are T cell receptor beta chains from one sample, sequenced in a study of shared clonotypes between healthy human individuals. The protocol was immunoSEQ multiplex PCR, while the TCRdb copy is restricted to in-frame clones and leaves out a portion. Altogether hundreds of thousands of clones are present, approximately 90% being singletons, with the ten largest covering 20% to 25%. Sequencing used naive CD8+ T cells sorted from blood. The receptor source for this set is a man younger than 40 in good health. Each CDR3 is given with its conserved first and last residue.

TRBV19,CASNNPGQRFYGYTF
TRBV29-1,CSVESGQGTGELFF
TRBV27,CASSDRNYGYTF
TRBV19,CASSIAGNAYEQYF
TRBV7-9,CASSSGTSITQYF
TRBV21-1,CASTVPLPGKWPWGQFF
TRBV6-1,CASSEAPSPTYNEQFF
TRBV7-9,CASSYSLAGNEQFF
TRBV27,CASTTGGLGELFF
TRBV14,CASSQEGRKAFF
TRBV5-1,CASSVGREVEQFF